These T cell receptor beta chains were read from a single sample in a study of blood T cells in healthy people across ages. Via MiXCR, TCRdb re-called the 5' RACE reads, giving one row per CDR3 protein. The table includes more than 1 million distinct CDR3 sequences, 45% detected once. Sequenced material: blood. The receptors come from a woman between 55 and 75 years old in good health. The CDR3 runs from the conserved cysteine through the conserved F or W. Each record gives: J gene, clone size, D gene, V gene, CDR3 DNA, CDR3 protein. A D gene is named only where the DNA matches it firmly. Clone size appears in some rows only: once, few, many, or a class for an expanded clone.

>TRBJ2-1|few|TRBD2|TRBV20-1
TGCAGTGTAGGTGGGGGACTAGCCTACAATGAGCAGTTCTTC
CSVGGGLAYNEQFF
>TRBJ1-5|-|-|TRBV20-1
TGCAGTGCTAGCTCCTTGGCAGCTAGCAATCAGCCCCAGCATTTT
CSASSLAASNQPQHF
>TRBJ2-7|-|-|TRBV18
TGTGCCAGCTCAGAGAGGGAAGGGGACGAGCAGTACTTC
CASSEREGDEQYF
>TRBJ2-2|-|-|TRBV27
TGTGCCAGCAGACCACTGGGGGATGGCGGGGAGCTGTTTTTT
CASRPLGDGGELFF
>TRBJ2-2|-|-|TRBV4-2
TGTGCCAGCAGCCAAGATTCAGTAATCAGGCCCACCGGGGAGCTGTTTTTT
CASSQDSVIRPTGELFF
>TRBJ1-5|-|-|TRBV12-3/TRBV12-4
TGTGCCAGCAGACCAAACAGGGACAATCAGCCCCAGCATTTT
CASRPNRDNQPQHF
>TRBJ2-7|few|-|TRBV21-1
TGTGCCAGCAGCAAAGCGATCAGGGGACATGAGCAGTACTTC
CASSKAIRGHEQYF
>TRBJ1-5|-|-|TRBV12-3/TRBV12-4
TGTGCCAGCAGTTTAGTGGCGGCAGGCGCCTCCGGTCAGCCCCAGCATTTT
CASSLVAAGASGQPQHF
>TRBJ2-3|-|-|TRBV15
TGTGCCACCAGCAGACCAGCTACAGATACGCAGTATTTT
CATSRPATDTQYF
>TRBJ1-4|-|-|TRBV19
TGTGCCAGTAGTCCTTTTGGAGCAACTAATGAAAAACTGTTTTTT
CASSPFGATNEKLFF
>TRBJ1-4|-|TRBD1|TRBV28
TGTGCCAGCAGTTATAGGGGGACAGGGGAAAGGGAAAAACTGTTTTTT
CASSYRGTGEREKLFF
>TRBJ2-1|few|-|TRBV28
TGTGCCAGCCGGGACCGTACCAATGAGCAGTTCTTC
CASRDRTNEQFF
>TRBJ2-5|-|-|TRBV20-1
TGCAGTGGAAGGGGGGGGCTGGGAGAGCAGTACTTC
CSGRGGLGEQYF
>TRBJ2-5|few|TRBD1|TRBV6-1
TGTGCCAGCAGTGAAAGGGGACAGGGGGAGACCCAGTACTTC
CASSERGQGETQYF
>TRBJ2-5|-|-|TRBV6-1
TGTGCCATACTACAGGGAGGTGGTGAGACCCAGTACTTC
CAILQGGGETQYF
>TRBJ2-7|-|-|TRBV5-6
TGTGCCAGCCTATCGGGACCGCTCTCCTACGAGCAGTACTTC
CASLSGPLSYEQYF
>TRBJ1-5|-|TRBD1|TRBV6-2/TRBV6-3
TGTGCCAGCAGCGCCCTAGGGGGCTACGATCAGCCCCAGCATTTT
CASSALGGYDQPQHF
>TRBJ1-6|-|TRBD1|TRBV6-6
TGTGCCAGCAGCCGCGGGACAGCCAATTCACCCCTCCACTTT
CASSRGTANSPLHF
>TRBJ2-5|-|-|TRBV27
TGTGCCAGCAGTACTGGGGGATTCCAGTACTTC
CASSTGGFQYF
>TRBJ2-1|-|TRBD1|TRBV11-1
TGTGCCAGCAGCTTAGAGGTGGGGCAGGGGGCCGGTAAGCAGTTCTTC
CASSLEVGQGAGKQFF
>TRBJ2-7|-|TRBD2|TRBV27
TGTGCCAGCACCCATAGCGGGGGGGCTGGGAATGAGCAGTACTTC
CASTHSGGAGNEQYF
>TRBJ1-1|few|-|TRBV4-2
TGTGCCAGCAGCCAAGAAGGAGCGAACACTGAAGCTTTCTTT
CASSQEGANTEAFF
>TRBJ1-3|-|-|TRBV7-2
TGTGCCAGCAGGCCGGCGGCCTCTGGAAACACCATATATTTT
CASRPAASGNTIYF
>TRBJ1-2|-|TRBD1|TRBV28
TGTGCCAGCAGTCTGATCCCGACAGGGGCGGGTGGCTACACCTTC
CASSLIPTGAGGYTF
>TRBJ2-3|-|TRBD2|TRBV20-1
TGCAGTGCTAGCCCCCGGGTAGCGGGAAGCACAGATACGCAGTATTTT
CSASPRVAGSTDTQYF
>TRBJ2-3|few|-|TRBV29-1
TGCAGCGTTGAATATCTGGGAGATACGCAGTATTTT
CSVEYLGDTQYF
>TRBJ2-5|-|-|TRBV5-1
TGCGCCAGCAGCTTGGGACAGAGGACCCAGTACTTC
CASSLGQRTQYF
>TRBJ2-7|few|-|TRBV20-1
TGCAGTGCCCCCGGCCATCACCGCTACGAGCAGTACTTC
CSAPGHHRYEQYF
>TRBJ2-7|-|TRBD1|TRBV9
TGTGCCAGCAGCGCCCGGGACAGGGGAAACTACGAGCAGTACTTC
CASSARDRGNYEQYF
>TRBJ2-7|many|TRBD1|TRBV27
TGTGCCAGCAGAGCAGGGGGAACCTACGAGCAGTACTTC
CASRAGGTYEQYF
>TRBJ2-1|few|TRBD2|TRBV5-1
TGCGCCAGCAGCTTGGGGTCGGGAGGGGAGCAGTTCTTC
CASSLGSGGEQFF
>TRBJ2-1|few|TRBD1|TRBV7-2
TGTGCCAGCAGCTTACCCCACAGGGGCGATGAGCAGTTCTTC
CASSLPHRGDEQFF
>TRBJ2-5|-|-|TRBV7-8
TGTGCCAGCAGCTCTAACCGGGACCCAAACAATGAGCAGTACTTC
CASSSNRDPNNEQYF
>TRBJ1-5|-|TRBD1|TRBV30
TGTGCCTGGAGTGCGCAGACAGGGATGGGTCAGCCCCAGCATTTT
CAWSAQTGMGQPQHF
>TRBJ2-1|-|-|TRBV12-3/TRBV12-4
TGTGCCAGCACCCAAGGCCTTTCAAGGGGGAATGAGCAGTTCTTC
CASTQGLSRGNEQFF
>TRBJ1-2|-|-|TRBV7-9
TGTGCCAGCAGCTCACCGAGGGGCAGGGTGGGTACGGGCTACACCTTC
CASSSPRGRVGTGYTF
>TRBJ2-1|few|-|TRBV24-1
TGTGCCACCAGTGATGAGGACTGGGACAATGAGCAGTTCTTC
CATSDEDWDNEQFF
>TRBJ2-3|few|TRBD1|TRBV24-1
TGTGCCACCAGTGACCCGGGACAGAGGAGCACAGATACGCAGTATTTT
CATSDPGQRSTDTQYF
>TRBJ2-5|once|-|TRBV12-3/TRBV12-4
TGTGCCAGCACCTCTGGGGGGCTGGGGACCCAGTACTTC
CASTSGGLGTQYF
>TRBJ2-1|-|-|TRBV5-6
TGTGCCAGCAGTCGACGGCAAAGCTCCTACAATGAGCAGTTCTTC
CASSRRQSSYNEQFF
>TRBJ2-3|-|TRBD2|TRBV12-3/TRBV12-4
TGTGCCAGCAGTTTGCGCGGGAGAAGCGCAGATACGCAGTATTTT
CASSLRGRSADTQYF
>TRBJ2-3|-|TRBD1|TRBV20-1
TGCAGTGCTAGAGATCTTGCAGGGGGCTCCTCCTATAGCACAGCTACGCAGTATTTT
CSARDLAGGSSYSTATQYF
>TRBJ2-4|-|TRBD2|TRBV6-1
TGTGCCAGCAGTGAAGCCGCCCCGTCCCGGACTAGCGCTTCCAAAAACATTCAGTACTTC
CASSEAAPSRTSASKNIQYF
>TRBJ2-7|-|-|TRBV27
TGTGCCAGCGGCCCACCCTACGAGCAGTACTTC
CASGPPYEQYF
>TRBJ2-1|-|TRBD2|TRBV27
TGTGCCAGCAGTGCAAGCGGGATGAGCTCCTACAATGAGCAGTTCTTC
CASSASGMSSYNEQFF
>TRBJ2-7|-|TRBD2|TRBV11-2
TGTGCCAGCAGCCCGTGGACTAGCGGGAGTTTTTACGAGCAGTACTTC
CASSPWTSGSFYEQYF
>TRBJ2-3|many|TRBD2|TRBV5-1
TGCGCCAGCAGCTTCCAGCGGGAGCGGGCAGATACGCAGTATTTT
CASSFQRERADTQYF
>TRBJ1-1|few|TRBD1|TRBV11-2
TGTGCCAGCAGCTCCCTGACAGGGAGAACGACTGAAGCTTTCTTT
CASSSLTGRTTEAFF
>TRBJ2-5|once|-|TRBV2
TGTGCCAGCAGCGCTTGGACAGACCAAGAGACCCAGTACTTC
CASSAWTDQETQYF